One and the same sample provided the 24 T cell receptor beta chains below, sequenced in a study of tumor and adjacent non-tumor tissue in lung cancer. This sample's RNA came from whole unsorted tissue. TCRbeta libraries were built with three rounds of nested PCR, modified from ARM-PCR. Via MiXCR, TCRdb re-called the multiplex PCR reads, giving one row per CDR3 protein. The sample contains over 110,000 distinct CDR3 sequences, approximately 70% of which appear only once. Sequenced: lung tumor tissue. The receptors stem from a man between 60 and 75 years old with small cell lung cancer.

For this clonotype: The conserved closing phenylalanine or tryptophan is absent in this CDR3, likely reflecting a read error. This sequence joins TRBV11-2 and TRBJ2-1; D is unresolved. This CDR3 region has 14 residues. Trimming removed 5 bases at V and 3 bases at J, with 11 bases between. The germline CDR1 and CDR2 sequences are SGHAT and FQNNGV. DNA for the CDR3: TGTGCCAGCAGCACGAGCCCAAACTACAATGAGCAGTTCCTC. Amino acids: CASSTSPNYNEQFL.

This sequence joins TRBV11-3 and TRBJ2-5, with TRBD1 matching over 7 bases. Per the germline V gene, CDR1 is SGHNT and CDR2 is YENEEA. CDR3 length: 16 residues. The V and J ends lost 7 bases and 4 bases, in that order; junction bases with no gene match: 15. This CDR3 is CASNPLLGQITETQYF. Here the CDR3 DNA reads TGTGCCAGCAACCCTCTTTTGGGACAGATCACAGAGACCCAGTACTTC.

The rearrangement joins TRBV12-3 or TRBV12-4 to TRBJ2-3; weak D call: TRBD1 (5 bases). Between the trimmed V and J ends, which lost 8 bases and 5 bases, there was a span of 20 bases. The CDR3 has 15 amino acids. DNA of the CDR3: TGTGCCAGCTGCCCTGGGCAGGGCGTAGGAGATACGCAGTATTTT. Translated: CASCPGQGVGDTQYF.

There are a few counts of this clonotype. CDR3 sequence: CASSRYNRGNSPLHF. The CDR3 DNA sequence: TGTGCCAGCAGCCGGTACAACAGGGGTAATTCACCCCTCCACTTT. The rearrangement joins TRBV7-8 to TRBJ1-6; 7 nucleotides agree with TRBD1. The CDR3 contains 15 residues. Germline CDR1 SGHVS, CDR2 FQNEAQ. The junction had 7 bases not matched to a gene; V was cut back by 5 bases and J by 6 bases.

Concerning this clonotype: The junction differs from germline at one of its ends, possibly a read error. V is TRBV6-2 or TRBV6-3 and J is TRBJ2-7, with D possibly TRBD2 on 5 matching bases. The germline V gene encodes CDR1 MNHEY and CDR2 SVGEGT. The CDR3 runs 11 residues. The CDR3 region has the DNA TGTGTCAGCTCGTGGAGCGGCGAGCAATACTTC. Protein product: CVSSWSGEQYF.

In regard to this clonotype: This may arise from a read error, as a much more abundant clone is one base away. The genes are TRBV5-5 and TRBJ1-3; 9 bases line up with TRBD1. CDR1 and CDR2 (germline): SGHKS, YYEKEE (reference sequence). The CDR3 is 17 amino acids. CDR3 protein: CASSYPGTGSSGDTIYF. The CDR3, as DNA: TGTGCCAGCAGTTATCCCGGGACAGGGAGCTCTGGAGACACCATATATTTT.

Details on this clonotype: A read error may explain this, as a much larger clone is one base away. The chain couples TRBV6-9 to TRBJ2-3, with unresolved D. Germline V CDR1 and CDR2: MNHGY, SVAAGI. The CDR3 extends over 16 amino acids. The CDR3 here is CVSSYLPPLSTDTQYF. CDR3 DNA sequence: TGTGTCAGCAGTTACCTGCCACCCTTGAGCACAGATACGCAGTATTTT.

About this clonotype itself: A much larger clone differs by one base, so this may be a read error. The chain joins TRBV6-6 to TRBJ2-1, with unresolved D. The germline gives CDR1 MNHNY, CDR2 SVGAGI (reference sequence). This CDR3 comprises 13 residues. The V gene lost 2 bases and the J gene lost 12 bases, with 14 bases spanning the gap. CDR3 bases: TGTGCCAGCAGTTACCCCCCGTCGGATGCGCAGTTCTTC. As protein: CASSYPPSDAQFF.

This clonotype was detected only a few times. This could be a read error, since a much larger clone is one nucleotide away. The chain recombines TRBV6-5 with TRBJ2-1; no firm D call. This CDR3 has 14 residues. The germline V gene has CDR1 MNHEY and CDR2 SVGAGI. The V gene lost 0 bases and the J gene lost 9 bases, with 12 bases spanning the gap. CDR3 nucleotides: TGTGCCAGCAGTTACTCGTTAGTTCACGGTGAGCAGTTCTTC. Protein sequence: CASSYSLVHGEQFF.

V gene TRBV6-5 combines with J gene TRBJ1-1; D ambiguous. Trimming took 0 bases from V and 1 from J, leaving 0 bases between them. This CDR3 is 12 amino acids long. CDR1 and CDR2 (germline): MNHEY, SVGAGI. CDR3 DNA sequence: TGTGCCAGCAGTTACTCGAACACTGAAGCTTTCTTT. Amino acids: CASSYSNTEAFF.

The CDR3 protein is CATSDPSGRASPEQFF. CDR3 sequence (DNA): TGTGCCACCAGTGACCCGAGCGGGAGGGCCTCCCCCGAGCAGTTCTTC. The chain joins TRBV24-1 to TRBJ2-1; TRBD2 matches at 10 bases. The CDR3 totals 16 residues. V was pared by 4 bases and J by 10 bases, with 12 bases of the junction left unmatched. The germline V gene has CDR1 KGHDR and CDR2 SFDVKD.

This clonotype showed up just once. Compared with germline, one end of the junction differs, possibly owing to a read error. This rearrangement joins TRBV29-1 to TRBJ2-4; D perhaps matches TRBD1 (6 bases). The CDR3 has 12 residues. Germline V lookup: CDR1 SQVTM, CDR2 ANQGSEA. CDR3 bases: TGCAGCGTTGGAAACAGGGCTAACATTCACTACTTC. It codes for CSVGNRANIHYF.

The chain is built from TRBV5-6 and TRBJ2-7, with a tentative D call TRBD1 (6 bases). The CDR3 is 16 residues long. Trimming removed 4 bases from V and 2 bases from J, with 19 bases in between. Germline CDR1 reads SGHDT; CDR2 reads YYEEEE. The chain's CDR3 is CASSKGVCALTYEQYF. DNA of the CDR3: TGTGCCAGCAGCAAGGGGGTATGTGCCCTAACCTACGAGCAGTACTTC.

Concerning this clonotype itself: A single base separates this from a much larger clone, so it may be a read error. CDR3 DNA sequence: TGCAGTGGTAGAGCGGCTCGCTTAGGGGATACGCAGTATTTT. Encoded protein: CSGRAARLGDTQYF. V and J are TRBV20-1 and TRBJ2-3; TRBD2 might be the D (5 bases). CDR1 DFQATT and CDR2 SNEGSKA come from the germline V gene (reference sequence). The CDR3 loop spans 14 amino acids.

This clonotype has a handful of counts. The rearrangement joins TRBV20-1 to TRBJ1-2, with TRBD1 identical over 7 bases. Per the germline V gene, CDR1 is DFQATT and CDR2 is SNEGSKA (reference sequence). The CDR3 runs 15 residues. V was clipped by 2 bases and J by 4 bases; unmatched bases: 10. CDR3 sequence: CSARTRLQGSYGYTF. The DNA for the CDR3 is TGCAGTGCTAGAACACGATTACAGGGGTCCTATGGCTACACCTTC.

The sample holds many counts of this clonotype. The CDR3 coding sequence is TGCAGCGTTGGAGCCAAAAACATTCAGTACTTC. It encodes CSVGAKNIQYF. This sequence joins TRBV29-1 and TRBJ2-4; D is uncertain. Trimming cost V 4 bases and J 0 bases, with 1 base left between them. This CDR3 is 11 amino acids long. CDR1 and CDR2 (germline): SQVTM, ANQGSEA.

Comments on this clonotype: One junction end does not reproduce the germline sequence, and a read error may be involved. The chain uses TRBV11-2 and TRBJ1-1; perhaps TRBD1 as D (6 bases). The CDR3 runs to 14 residues. Germline V gene lookup returns CDR1 SGHAT and CDR2 FQNNGV. This chain's CDR3 is CASKLVRGHSETFF. CDR3 nucleotide sequence: TGTGCCAGCAAGTTAGTAAGGGGACACTCTGAAACTTTCTTT. Full variable domain (rest looked up from reference TRBV11-2 and TRBJ1-1): EAGVAQSPRYKIIEKRQSVAFWCNPISGHATLYWYQQILGQGPKLLIQFQNNGVVDDSQLPKDRFSAERLKGVDSTLKIQPAKLEDSAVYLCASKLVRGHSETFFGQGTRLTVV.

This chain links TRBV20-1 with TRBJ1-2; 7 nucleotides align to TRBD1. Germline V gene sequence: CDR1 DFQATT, CDR2 SNEGSKA (reference sequence). V lost 1 base and J lost 1; bases outside the gene matches: 9. The CDR3 is made up of 16 amino acids. The CDR3 spells CSARGTGGSINYGYTF. In DNA form, the CDR3 reads TGCAGTGCTAGAGGGACAGGCGGAAGTATTAACTATGGCTACACCTTC.

The rearrangement links TRBV5-5 to TRBJ1-2; 8 bases fit TRBD1. J gave up 6 bases and V 7 bases, and 5 bases lay outside the gene matches. Germline CDR1 SGHKS, CDR2 YYEKEE (reference sequence). This CDR3 spans 12 amino acids. The CDR3 coding sequence is TGTGCCAGCGGACAGGGCGGCGATGGCTACACCTTC. Translating gives CASGQGGDGYTF.

This clonotype was seen more than once but under ten times. The chain links TRBV4-2 to TRBJ2-3; 8 positions match TRBD2. CDR3 length equals 16 residues. Unmatched junction bases numbered 7, after V lost 0 bases and J lost 5 bases. The germline V gene encodes CDR1 LGHNA and CDR2 YNFKEQ. The CDR3 region is CASSQDRVAGGDTQYF. CDR3 nucleotides: TGTGCCAGCAGCCAAGATCGGGTCGCGGGAGGAGATACGCAGTATTTT.

In regard to this clonotype: Without the conserved terminal phenylalanine or tryptophan, this CDR3 likely stems from a read error. This sequence joins TRBV29-1 and TRBJ2-7; D is uncertain. Germline V lookup: CDR1 SQVTM, CDR2 ANQGSEA. The CDR3 loop spans 12 amino acids. The CDR3: CSVGHDSCEQYI. CDR3 bases: TGCAGCGTTGGACATGACTCCTGCGAGCAGTACATC.

The chain uses TRBV19 and TRBJ2-5; the D is unclear. Germline CDR1 and CDR2: LNHDA and SQIVND (reference sequence). V lost 1 base and J 4 bases, leaving 7 bases between the germline ends. This CDR3 comprises 13 residues. CDR3 sequence reads: CASSIGWGETQYF. CDR3 DNA: TGTGCCAGTAGTATAGGATGGGGAGAGACCCAGTACTTC.

This rearrangement joins TRBV6-6 to TRBJ2-1; 12 nucleotides line up with TRBD2. The V gene's germline CDR1 is MNHNY and CDR2 SVGAGI (reference sequence). The CDR3 totals 15 residues. Trimming cost V 6 bases and J 4 bases; bases outside gene matches: 4. The CDR3 sequence: CASRGTSGLYNEQFF. In nucleotides, the CDR3 is TGTGCCAGCAGAGGGACTAGCGGGCTATACAATGAGCAGTTCTTC.

About this clonotype itself: The CDR3 does not end in the conserved phenylalanine or tryptophan, so this is likely a read error. CDR3 nucleotides: TGTGCCTGGGAAGAGACAGGGGACAACACTGAAGCTTTCTCT. It encodes CAWEETGDNTEAFS. This chain connects TRBV30 to TRBJ1-1; 8 positions agree with TRBD1. This CDR3 is 14 amino acids long. CDR1 is GTSNPN and CDR2 is SVGIG in the germline V gene (reference sequence). J lost 2 bases, V lost 5 bases, and 7 bases had no gene match.